This T cell receptor beta chain was recovered during a study of chemoradiotherapy in HPV16-positive cancers. Whole-study context: Functional T-cell assays on two HPV16-positive patients' cells defined candidate HPV-specific clones and common TCR motifs.

TCRdb's copy holds only in-frame clones and misses some; the assay was immunoSEQ multiplex PCR. This sample has about 8,200 clones, with about 70% found just once. General study findings and limits: In HPV16-positive patients, HPV-responsive T-cell expansion tracked better recurrence-free survival.

Deletions cut 7 bases from V and 3 bases from J, with 22 bases between. The CDR3 loop spans 16 amino acids. Germline CDR1 reads MNHEY; CDR2 reads SMNVEV (reference sequence). This clone was seen a handful of times. Antigen unknown. Sequencing used tumor tissue, obtained from a patient who underwent chemoradiotherapy. The chain uses TRBV27 and TRBJ2-7, with TRBD1 as a possible D gene (6 bases). This clonotype was sampled from a human donor with HPV-associated anogenital cancer. The CDR3 bases are TGTGCCAGCACCTCATCCACAGGGTTGGCCCTCTACGAGCAGTACTTC. Translating it yields CASTSSTGLALYEQYF.